The 27 T cell receptor beta chains in this list originate from one sample, sequenced in a study of beta chain features in type 1 diabetes. Broader study findings: A moderate, significant TCRB CDR3 shortening appeared in type 1 diabetes across four CD4+ subsets.

The whole isolated RNA underwent reverse transcription, so sequencing captured expressed TCRB transcripts. The assay was immunoSEQ multiplex PCR, and TCRdb's table has in-frame clones only and misses some. The sample has about 390,000 clones; over 8.5% are singletons. These receptors have no identified antigens. Specimen: central memory CD4+ T cells from blood. These receptors originate from a young man with type 1 diabetes.

This clone showed up many times. CDR3 amino acids: CASSLTGSDGYTF. The CDR3 coding sequence is TGTGCCAGCAGCCTGACGGGGAGTGATGGCTACACCTTC. This chain connects TRBV4-2 to TRBJ1-2; D call uncertain. Per germline, CDR1 LGHNA and CDR2 YNFKEQ. The ends were cut back, 4 bases at V and 6 bases at J, with 12 bases in the middle. The length of the CDR3 is 13 residues.

This clone was seen more than once but under ten times. Other DNA variants within this sample encode the same CDR3. The chain employs TRBV5-1 and TRBJ2-3; D unresolved. Trimming took 0 bases from V and 5 from J, leaving 4 bases between them. Per the germline V gene, CDR1 is SGHRS and CDR2 is YFSETQ. This CDR3 spans 12 amino acids. The CDR3 spells CASSLEGDTQYF. The CDR3 coding sequence is TGCGCCAGCAGCTTGGAAGGAGATACGCAGTATTTT. Drawing the rest from reference TRBV5-1 and TRBJ2-3, the complete variable domain is KAGVTQTPRYLIKTRGQQVTLSCSPISGHRSVSWYQQTPGQGLQFLFEYFSETQRNKGNFPGRFSGRQFSNSRSEMNVSTLELGDSALYLCASSLEGDTQYFGPGTRLTVL.

J is TRBJ2-7 and V is TRBV10-3; 7 nucleotides agree with TRBD1. The junction had 7 bases not matched to a gene; V was cut back by 3 bases and J by 2 bases. CDR3 size: 15 residues. Germline V lookup: CDR1 ENHRY, CDR2 SYGVKD. The CDR3 nucleotides are TGTGCCATCAGTGATAGGGACAGACCCCCCTACGAGCAGTACTTC. Its protein is CAISDRDRPPYEQYF.

This chain links TRBV4-2 with TRBJ2-7; 8 bases fit TRBD1. This CDR3 contains 17 residues. The germline CDR1 and CDR2 sequences are LGHNA and YNFKEQ. V lost 4 bases to trimming and J lost 5 bases; unmatched junction nucleotides: 16. The CDR3 region has the DNA TGTGCCAGCAGCCGGATAGGGCAGGGGGCTCCTCTTGACGAGCAGTACTTC. Residues: CASSRIGQGAPLDEQYF.

In this sample, this clone turned up a few times. The gene calls are TRBV7-6 and TRBJ2-3, with D unclear. Germline CDR1 and CDR2: SGHVS and FNYEAQ. The CDR3 sequence is 12 residues long. The V end was cut by 4 bases, the J end by 6 bases, with 8 bases between. CDR3 protein: CASSSLGDTQYF. CDR3 nucleotide sequence: TGTGCCAGCAGCTCCCTGGGCGATACGCAGTATTTT.

The table lists this clone with a few counts. J is TRBJ2-2 and V is TRBV9, with D unresolved. The CDR3 totals 14 residues. With 1 base removed from V and 1 base from J, the gap between germline ends came to 5 bases. The germline CDR1 and CDR2 sequences are SGDLS and YYNGEE. The DNA of the CDR3 is TGTGCCAGCAGCGTAAGAGGGAACACCGGGGAGCTGTTTTTT. The encoded protein is CASSVRGNTGELFF.

The V gene is TRBV6-6, the J gene TRBJ2-1; 7 positions match TRBD1. This CDR3 region has 15 residues. Per the germline V gene, CDR1 is MNHNY and CDR2 is SVGAGI (reference sequence). The V and J ends lost 8 bases and 6 bases, in that order; junction bases with no gene match: 13. The CDR3 here is CASFWDSTGFNEQFF. CDR3 nucleotide sequence: TGTGCCAGCTTTTGGGACAGTACGGGATTCAATGAGCAGTTCTTC.

A few counts support this clone. CDR3 residues: CASSLTSAHYNEQFF. The CDR3 region has the DNA TGTGCCAGCAGTCTGACTAGCGCCCACTACAATGAGCAGTTCTTC. The V and J genes are TRBV28 and TRBJ2-1; 8 nucleotides agree with TRBD2. The trim removed 5 bases at V and 3 bases at J, leaving 6 bases unmatched. The CDR3 has 15 amino acids. CDR1 is MDHEN, CDR2 SYDVKM, per germline.

A remark on this clone: This CDR3 is also generated by other DNA sequences in the sample. This chain links TRBV20-1 with TRBJ2-1; D is ambiguous. This CDR3 contains 11 residues. Trimming removed 3 bases at V and 4 bases at J, with 4 bases between. CDR1 DFQATT and CDR2 SNEGSKA come from the germline V gene (reference sequence). The CDR3 sequence is CSASSYNEQFF. DNA for the CDR3: TGCAGTGCTAGCTCATACAATGAGCAGTTCTTC.

This clone has only a few counts. J is TRBJ2-5 and V is TRBV7-2; no reliable D call. The CDR3 loop spans 14 amino acids. Germline V CDR1 and CDR2: SGHTA, FQGNSA. The V gene lost 3 bases and the J gene lost 1 base, with 9 bases spanning the gap. CDR3 region: CASSFSGTQETQYF. The CDR3 nucleotides read TGTGCCAGCAGCTTCTCCGGTACCCAAGAGACCCAGTACTTC.

This clone was found a few times. The chain employs TRBV28 and TRBJ1-5, with a weak D call TRBD1 (5 bases). The V gene's germline CDR1 is MDHEN and CDR2 SYDVKM. The V and J ends lost 2 bases and 7 bases respectively, with 15 bases between them. This CDR3 comprises 15 residues. CDR3 DNA sequence: TGTGCCAGCAGTTTACTGGGGAGGGGTGAACAGCCCCAGCATTTT. Translation: CASSLLGRGEQPQHF.

The V and J genes are TRBV9 and TRBJ2-3, with unresolved D. The V end lost 0 bases, the J end lost 2 bases, and 13 bases lay between the germline ends. The CDR3 runs to 16 residues. Per germline, CDR1 SGDLS and CDR2 YYNGEE. This CDR3 is CASSVANGRSTDTQYF. The DNA for the CDR3 is TGTGCCAGCAGCGTAGCTAATGGACGTTCCACAGATACGCAGTATTTT.

This clone was recorded a few times. The V gene is TRBV18, the J gene TRBJ1-1; D not certain. Trimming pared 6 bases from V and 5 bases from J, leaving 16 bases between. The CDR3 covers 14 residues. Germline V gene data show CDR1 as KGHSH and CDR2 as LQKENI. The CDR3 DNA reads as TGTGCCAGCTCGCCAGAGTGGGGAGATACTGAAGCTTTCTTT. The encoded protein is CASSPEWGDTEAFF.

This clone was seen a few times. A much larger clone lies a single base off, so this may be a read error. This same CDR3 is encoded by further DNA sequences in the sample. The rearrangement joins TRBV7-9 to TRBJ2-3; D call uncertain. The germline V and J ends were trimmed by 5 bases and 2 bases, with 5 bases remaining between them. This CDR3 is 12 amino acids long. In germline, CDR1 is SEHNR, CDR2 FQNEAQ (reference sequence). Here the CDR3 DNA reads TGTGCCAGCAGCCCATACACAGATACGCAGTATTTT. Translated: CASSPYTDTQYF.

As DNA, the CDR3 is TGTGCCAGCAGCTCCCCGGGACAGGGCGAGCAGTACTTC. It codes for CASSSPGQGEQYF. The chain employs TRBV5-6 and TRBJ2-7, with 9 nucleotides matching TRBD1. The CDR3 runs to 13 residues. The V and J ends lost 3 bases and 6 bases, in that order; junction bases with no gene match: 4. Germline loops: CDR1 SGHDT, CDR2 YYEEEE. The whole variable domain, filled in from reference TRBV5-6 and TRBJ2-7, reads DAGVTQSPTHLIKTRGQQVTLRCSPKSGHDTVSWYQQALGQGPQFIFQYYEEEERQRGNFPDRFSGHQFPNYSSELNVNALLLGDSALYLCASSSPGQGEQYFGPGTRLTVT.

This clone was detected ten times or more. The chain joins TRBV13 to TRBJ2-5, with TRBD1 matching 8 bases. J gave up 5 bases and V 5 bases, and 10 bases lay outside the gene matches. Germline V gene sequence: CDR1 PRHDT, CDR2 FYEKMQ (reference sequence). CDR3 length: 15 amino acids. The CDR3 DNA follows: TGTGCCAGCAGCGGATGGACAGGGCAGAGGGAGACCCAGTACTTC. Translating it yields CASSGWTGQRETQYF.

This clone was seen a handful of times. The chain carries TRBV4-1 and TRBJ1-1; 7 nucleotides line up with TRBD1. Trimming took 0 bases from V and 0 from J; bases not matched to a gene: 7. The V gene's germline CDR1 is MGHRA and CDR2 YSYEKL. The length of the CDR3 is 17 residues. The CDR3 DNA is TGCGCCAGCAGCCAAGAAATTGTTACAGGGGTGAACACTGAAGCTTTCTTT. It is translated as CASSQEIVTGVNTEAFF.

This clone was seen a few times. This chain joins TRBV10-3 and TRBJ1-2; 8 nucleotides align to TRBD1. The V gene end was trimmed by 6 bases and the J gene end by 5 bases; junction bases not matched to a gene: 11. Germline CDR1 and CDR2: ENHRY and SYGVKD. The CDR3 is 15 residues long. The CDR3 protein is CAIRPGQEEGYGYTF. As DNA, the CDR3 is TGTGCCATCAGGCCGGGACAGGAGGAGGGATATGGCTACACCTTC.

This clone turned up a few times. The chain joins TRBV28 to TRBJ2-1, with 8 positions matching TRBD2. J lost 2 bases, V lost 4 bases, and 7 bases had no gene match. The CDR3 sequence is 16 residues long. The germline CDR1 and CDR2 sequences are MDHEN and SYDVKM. Here the CDR3 reads CASSSSGTRTYNEQFF. The CDR3 DNA reads TGTGCCAGCAGTTCCTCCGGGACTAGGACCTACAATGAGCAGTTCTTC.

The V call is TRBV11-3, the J call TRBJ2-3; 12 bases line up with TRBD1. Trimming at V came to 5 bases and at J to 7 bases, leaving 7 bases not matched to a gene. Germline-derived CDR1 and CDR2 are SGHNT and YENEEA. The CDR3 is 15 amino acids. CDR3 coding DNA: TGTGCCAGCAGCCTCCCGGGACAGGGGGCAAATACGCAGTATTTT. It is translated as CASSLPGQGANTQYF.

J is TRBJ1-2 and V is TRBV27, with 10 bases fitting TRBD1. The CDR3 runs 17 residues. CDR1 and CDR2 from the germline V gene are MNHEY and SMNVEV (reference sequence). V was pared by 2 bases and J by 5 bases, with 11 bases of the junction left unmatched. The CDR3 reads CASSLGGQGRVRYGYTF. The CDR3 region has the DNA TGTGCCAGCAGTTTAGGGGGACAGGGGAGAGTCCGTTATGGCTACACCTTC.

The rearrangement uses TRBV20-1 and TRBJ2-2, with no clear D. Germline loops: CDR1 DFQATT, CDR2 SNEGSKA (reference sequence). This CDR3 spans 11 amino acids. With 7 bases removed from V and 7 bases from J, the gap between germline ends came to 10 bases. In DNA, the CDR3 is TGCAGTGTTAAGAAGGGCGGGGAGCTGTTTTTT. It translates to CSVKKGGELFF.

The genes are TRBV28 and TRBJ2-2; 12 bases are a match to TRBD1. The germline CDR1 and CDR2 sequences are MDHEN and SYDVKM. Germline trimming cut 6 bases from V and 5 bases from J; bases unmatched to any gene: 19. The CDR3 contains 20 residues. CDR3 bases: TGTGCCAGCAGAATTTTCCCGGGACAGGGGGCCCGAGGGCGGACCGGGGAGCTGTTTTTT. Protein sequence: CASRIFPGQGARGRTGELFF.

This clone was detected only a few times. V gene TRBV5-4 combines with J gene TRBJ2-5; 7 positions match TRBD1. V dropped 3 bases and J dropped 5; count of bases not matched to a gene: 13. Per the germline V gene, CDR1 is SGHNT and CDR2 is YYREEE (reference sequence). CDR3 size: 16 residues. CDR3 amino acids: CASSSGTATRRETQYF. CDR3 DNA: TGTGCCAGCAGCTCCGGGACAGCTACTCGAAGGGAGACCCAGTACTTC.

The chain is built from TRBV27 and TRBJ1-4; possible D gene TRBD1, 5 bases. The V and J ends lost 5 bases and 3 bases respectively, with 13 bases between them. This CDR3 has 15 amino acids. Looked up from germline, CDR1 is MNHEY and CDR2 is SMNVEV (reference sequence). The CDR3 DNA sequence: TGTGCCAGCAGTCCAAGACAGCGCCCTAATGAAAAACTGTTTTTT. Residues: CASSPRQRPNEKLFF.

The chain joins TRBV4-2 to TRBJ2-7; TRBD2 agrees at 11 bases. CDR3 size: 15 residues. CDR1 is LGHNA, CDR2 YNFKEQ, per germline. The trim removed 4 bases at V and 2 bases at J, leaving 4 bases unmatched. The CDR3 sequence: CASSPGLADPYEQYF. CDR3 bases: TGTGCCAGCAGCCCGGGACTAGCGGACCCCTACGAGCAGTACTTC.

The chain links TRBV25-1 to TRBJ1-1; possible D gene TRBD1, 6 bases. Germline assignment: CDR1 MGHDK and CDR2 SYGVNS. This CDR3 has 11 residues. V lost 7 bases to trimming and J lost 11 bases, with 14 bases between them. The CDR3 sequence is CASTTGGRAFF. CDR3 DNA: TGTGCCAGCACCACGGGGGGGCGGGCTTTCTTT.